The 29 T cell receptor beta chains presented below share a single source sample, sequenced in a study of beta chain features in type 1 diabetes. Sequenced material consisted of expressed TCRB transcripts (all of the isolated RNA was reverse transcribed). TCRdb's table, derived via immunoSEQ multiplex PCR, lists solely in-frame clones and lacks some. The sample shows hundreds of thousands of clones, 15% to 19% of them seen only once. The specimen sequenced was naive CD4+ T cells from blood. The receptors come from a man between 18 and 29 years old in good health.

The rearrangement links TRBV5-1 to TRBJ2-7; TRBD1 matches at 8 bases. With 1 base clipped from V and 5 bases from J, the junction kept 5 bases outside the gene matches. The length of the CDR3 is 14 residues. Germline V gene sequence: CDR1 SGHRS, CDR2 YFSETQ. CDR3: CASSLRQGADEQYF. DNA of the CDR3: TGCGCCAGCAGCTTGCGGCAGGGGGCAGACGAGCAGTACTTC.

The gene calls are TRBV6-1 and TRBJ2-7, with 8 nucleotides matching TRBD1. CDR3 length: 15 amino acids. In germline, CDR1 is MNHNS, CDR2 SASEGT. V shed 0 bases and J 4 bases; nucleotides not matched to a gene: 5. CDR3 sequence: CASSEAGTGIYEQYF. CDR3 sequence (DNA): TGTGCCAGCAGTGAAGCCGGGACAGGAATATACGAGCAGTACTTC.

The V and J genes are TRBV6-5 and TRBJ2-1, with TRBD2 identical over 8 bases. The junction had 9 bases not matched to a gene; V was cut back by 7 bases and J by 4 bases. Per germline, CDR1 MNHEY and CDR2 SVGAGI. The CDR3 length is 15 residues. The CDR3 region is CASTRRGGRYNEQFF. CDR3 sequence (DNA): TGTGCCAGCACCCGACGGGGGGGCCGATACAATGAGCAGTTCTTC.

This clone was detected a few times. This chain connects TRBV10-3 to TRBJ2-1; TRBD1 or TRBD2 may be the D gene (5 bases each). Trimming pared 4 bases from V and 8 bases from J, leaving 9 bases between. This CDR3 is built from 12 residues. Germline values: CDR1 ENHRY, CDR2 SYGVKD. CDR3 loop: CAISGGAYEQFF. CDR3 bases: TGTGCCATCAGTGGAGGGGCCTATGAGCAGTTCTTC.

CDR3 nucleotide sequence: TGTGCCAGCAGCTTCTCTAGCGGGGGCAGCTACGAGCAGTACTTC. This gives the protein CASSFSSGGSYEQYF. This chain joins TRBV11-2 and TRBJ2-7; 10 bases match TRBD2. Losses at the gene ends were 3 bases for V and 3 bases for J; bases not matched to a gene: 5. CDR1 and CDR2 from the germline V gene are SGHAT and FQNNGV. The CDR3 length is 15 residues.

This chain links TRBV4-2 with TRBJ2-7, with 9 bases fitting TRBD1. CDR1 LGHNA and CDR2 YNFKEQ come from the germline V gene. With V trimmed by 3 bases and J by 3 bases, 21 bases remained unmatched. CDR3 length equals 20 residues. CDR3 protein: CASSHPSPGQGFSKLYEQYF. The CDR3 coding sequence is TGTGCCAGCAGCCACCCTAGCCCGGGACAGGGCTTTTCAAAGCTCTACGAGCAGTACTTC.

As to this clone: The junction does not match germline at one end; this may be a read error. The chain uses TRBV5-6 and TRBJ1-2; the match to TRBD1 covers 7 bases. Germline V gene lookup returns CDR1 SGHDT and CDR2 YYEEEE. The CDR3 loop spans 15 amino acids. The CDR3 DNA is TGTGCCAGCACCTTGATGACAGGGAAAGGGGCTGGCTACACCTTC. Residues: CASTLMTGKGAGYTF.

This clone was detected a few times. This chain connects TRBV5-1 to TRBJ2-7; 7 positions match TRBD2. Germline V gene lookup returns CDR1 SGHRS and CDR2 YFSETQ. Unmatched junction bases numbered 13, after V lost 5 bases and J lost 5 bases. There are 15 residues in the CDR3. CDR3 sequence: CASRLPGLPVDEQYF. In DNA, the CDR3 is TGCGCCAGCAGATTGCCGGGACTACCCGTCGACGAGCAGTACTTC.

This clone was seen a handful of times. The chain joins TRBV7-8 to TRBJ1-3; D remains ambiguous. Germline CDR1 reads SGHVS; CDR2 reads FQNEAQ. V lost 4 bases and J 2 bases, leaving 12 bases between the germline ends. CDR3 length equals 15 residues. CDR3 nucleotides: TGTGCCAGCAGCTCACAGTTAGTGGCTGGAAACACCATATATTTT. This sequence encodes CASSSQLVAGNTIYF.

This clone was counted a few times. The chain carries TRBV5-4 and TRBJ2-7, with 8 bases lining up with TRBD2. Germline V gene sequence: CDR1 SGHNT, CDR2 YYREEE (reference sequence). V lost 0 bases, J lost 5 bases, and 10 bases stayed unmatched. The length of the CDR3 is 16 residues. This CDR3 is CASSLALAGKGDEQYF. In nucleotides, the CDR3 is TGTGCCAGCAGCTTGGCGTTAGCGGGAAAAGGAGACGAGCAGTACTTC.

The rearrangement uses TRBV5-6 and TRBJ1-2; D gene unclear. Trimming left V 0 bases short and J 4 bases short, with 7 bases between. CDR1 is SGHDT and CDR2 is YYEEEE in the germline V gene. The CDR3 sequence is 13 residues long. The CDR3 sequence: CASSLDTPYGYTF. The CDR3 region has the DNA TGTGCCAGCAGCTTGGACACTCCCTATGGCTACACCTTC. The variable domain in full, completed from reference TRBV5-6 and TRBJ1-2, reads DAGVTQSPTHLIKTRGQQVTLRCSPKSGHDTVSWYQQALGQGPQFIFQYYEEEERQRGNFPDRFSGHQFPNYSSELNVNALLLGDSALYLCASSLDTPYGYTFGSGTRLTVV.

The chain couples TRBV18 to TRBJ2-4; D call uncertain. Germline lookup yields CDR1 KGHSH and CDR2 LQKENI. This CDR3 has 15 residues. V lost 2 bases and J lost 6, with 14 bases in between. The CDR3 loop reads CASSPKRTDLNIQYF. DNA for the CDR3: TGTGCCAGCTCACCAAAAAGGACGGACCTAAACATTCAGTACTTC. Based on the CDR3 plus reference TRBV18 and TRBJ2-4, the full variable domain is NAGVMQNPRHLVRRRGQEARLRCSPMKGHSHVYWYRQLPEEGLKFMVYLQKENIIDESGMPKERFSAEFPKEGPSILRIQQVVRGDSAAYFCASSPKRTDLNIQYFGAGTRLSVL.

This rearrangement joins TRBV7-9 to TRBJ2-4, with TRBD1 as a possible D gene (6 bases). CDR3 size: 15 residues. The V and J ends lost 3 bases and 1 base respectively, with 10 bases between them. Per the germline V gene, CDR1 is SEHNR and CDR2 is FQNEAQ (reference sequence). The CDR3 region has the DNA TGTGCCAGCAGCTTCCAGGGGATGGCCAAAAACATTCAGTACTTC. This gives the protein CASSFQGMAKNIQYF.

A few counts support this clone. The genes are TRBV18 and TRBJ1-5; D is possibly TRBD1 (5 bases). This CDR3 has 14 amino acids. V was shortened by 6 bases and J by 9 bases, with 18 bases between the two germline ends. The germline CDR1 and CDR2 sequences are KGHSH and LQKENI. CDR3: CASSREQADRPQHF. Here the CDR3 DNA reads TGTGCCAGCTCCCGGGAACAGGCAGATAGGCCCCAGCATTTT.

The genes are TRBV5-4 and TRBJ2-1, with D hard to call. V shed 4 bases and J shed 8 bases, with 19 bases lying between them. The CDR3 runs to 15 residues. From germline, CDR1 is SGHNT and CDR2 YYREEE (reference sequence). Here the CDR3 DNA reads TGTGCCAGCAGCCCTGGTGGGCCGTTAAGGGATGAGCAGTTCTTC. Its protein product is CASSPGGPLRDEQFF.

V usage is TRBV12-5 and J usage is TRBJ1-1; perhaps TRBD1 as D (5 bases). Per germline, CDR1 LGHNT and CDR2 FRNRAP. The CDR3 has 14 amino acids. Trimming cost V 7 bases and J 3 bases, with 15 bases left between them. The CDR3 DNA follows: TGTGCTAGTGCCCTGGGGGGGGTGGACACTGAAGCTTTCTTT. Translation: CASALGGVDTEAFF. Full variable domain (outside the CDR3, taken from reference TRBV12-5 and TRBJ1-1): DARVTQTPRHKVTEMGQEVTMRCQPILGHNTVFWYRQTMMQGLELLAYFRNRAPLDDSGMPKDRFSAEMPDATLATLKIQPSEPRDSAVYFCASALGGVDTEAFFGQGTRLTVV.

A single count supports this clone. An end of the junction differs from the germline gene, which may be a read error. The chain joins TRBV27 to TRBJ2-1, with 7 bases identical to TRBD2. Germline V gives CDR1 MNHEY, CDR2 SMNVEV (reference sequence). The CDR3 length is 14 residues. DNA for the CDR3: TGTGCCAGCAGTTCAGGTACGGGAGGCGGCGAGCAGCTCTTC. It translates to CASSSGTGGGEQLF.

CDR3 nucleotides: TGTGCCAGCAGCTTAGCCCGGGGCGAAGCTTTCTTT. Its protein product is CASSLARGEAFF. The genes are TRBV11-3 and TRBJ1-1, with a weak D call TRBD1 (5 bases). The CDR3 loop spans 12 amino acids. Germline CDR1 is SGHNT and CDR2 is YENEEA. The V end lost 1 base, the J end lost 8 bases, and 8 bases lay between the germline ends.

This clone was recorded a few times. CDR3 residues: CASSQDRGHFTDTQYF. The CDR3 DNA is TGTGCCAGCAGCCAAGATCGGGGACATTTCACAGATACGCAGTATTTT. The chain carries TRBV14 and TRBJ2-3; tentatively, D is TRBD1 (6 bases). Between the trimmed V and J ends, which lost 0 bases and 2 bases, there was a span of 12 bases. Germline CDR1 SGHDN, CDR2 FVKESK. The CDR3 runs 16 residues.

This chain uses TRBV7-2 with TRBJ2-5; the D is unclear. This CDR3 contains 14 residues. V dropped 6 bases and J dropped 4 bases, with 15 bases sitting between them. The germline gives CDR1 SGHTA, CDR2 FQGNSA. The CDR3 DNA sequence: TGTGCCAGCAGGACGGAACCCGCAGGAGAGACCCAGTACTTC. Translation: CASRTEPAGETQYF.

J is TRBJ1-1 and V is TRBV7-2; no clear D. This CDR3 spans 12 amino acids. Trimming shortened V by 6 bases and J by 1 base, and 6 bases separated the two germline ends. Per the germline V gene, CDR1 is SGHTA and CDR2 is FQGNSA. CDR3 loop: CASRHRNTEAFF. CDR3 nucleotide sequence: TGTGCCAGCAGACACAGGAACACTGAAGCTTTCTTT.

The gene calls are TRBV11-3 and TRBJ2-1; D is undetermined. CDR3 length: 15 amino acids. Deletions cut 0 bases from V and 3 bases from J, with 9 bases between. Germline V gene lookup returns CDR1 SGHNT and CDR2 YENEEA. CDR3 sequence (DNA): TGTGCCAGCAGCTTAGATCGGGCCAACTACAATGAGCAGTTCTTC. It codes for CASSLDRANYNEQFF.

V gene TRBV14 combines with J gene TRBJ2-7, with D possibly matching TRBD1 (5 bases). The germline V gene has CDR1 SGHDN and CDR2 FVKESK. The CDR3 runs to 16 residues. The ends were cut back, 3 bases at V and 3 bases at J, with 18 bases in the middle. The CDR3 spells CASSQGFRQTVYEQYF. The CDR3 DNA reads as TGTGCCAGCAGCCAGGGGTTTAGACAGACAGTCTACGAGCAGTACTTC.

This clone came up a few times. The V and J genes are TRBV29-1 and TRBJ2-5, with D unresolved. The CDR3 sequence is 11 residues long. V lost 3 bases, J lost 8 bases, and 10 bases lay in between. Germline assignment: CDR1 SQVTM and CDR2 ANQGSEA. The CDR3 nucleotides read TGCAGCGTTGATACGAGAGGCACCCAGTACTTC. This codes for CSVDTRGTQYF.

This clone has more than one count but fewer than ten. V is TRBV18 and J is TRBJ2-5, with D unresolved. Deletions cut 2 bases from V and 1 base from J, with 5 bases between. The CDR3 runs to 13 residues. The germline V gene encodes CDR1 KGHSH and CDR2 LQKENI. This CDR3 is CASSPGPQETQYF. Here the CDR3 DNA reads TGTGCCAGCTCACCAGGGCCCCAAGAGACCCAGTACTTC.

This clone was detected a few times. V and J are TRBV28 and TRBJ2-7, with 7 bases lining up with TRBD1. The V segment lost 6 bases and the J segment 2 bases; nucleotides outside the gene matches: 10. The germline V gene has CDR1 MDHEN and CDR2 SYDVKM. The CDR3 runs to 15 residues. This CDR3 is CASSLQGPTTYEQYF. CDR3 DNA: TGTGCCAGCAGCCTACAGGGGCCTACCACCTACGAGCAGTACTTC.

This clone was recorded a few times. The chain is built from TRBV7-8 and TRBJ2-4, with D unresolved. V lost 4 bases, J lost 5 bases, and 21 bases lay in between. CDR1 SGHVS and CDR2 FQNEAQ come from the germline V gene. This CDR3 has 17 residues. CDR3 nucleotide sequence: TGTGCCAGCAGCTATACTTACCCTTCCGGGCTACAAAACATTCAGTACTTC. This codes for CASSYTYPSGLQNIQYF.

This clone was found a few times. The V gene is TRBV7-8, the J gene TRBJ2-7; 12 bases are shared with TRBD1. The CDR3 extends over 15 amino acids. V was clipped by 4 bases and J by 7 bases; unmatched bases: 8. Germline CDR1 reads SGHVS; CDR2 reads FQNEAQ. The CDR3 protein is CASSSPGQGAHEQYF. The CDR3 DNA follows: TGTGCCAGCAGCTCTCCGGGACAGGGGGCGCATGAGCAGTACTTC.

This clone occurred a few times. This sequence joins TRBV9 and TRBJ2-3; D uncertain. Germline assignment: CDR1 SGDLS and CDR2 YYNGEE. Trimming left V 3 bases short and J 2 bases short, with 10 bases between. The CDR3 has 14 amino acids. As DNA, the CDR3 is TGTGCCAGCAGCGCTACCTTACTCACAGATACGCAGTATTTT. It is translated as CASSATLLTDTQYF.